These 20 T cell receptor beta chains came from one sample sequenced in a study of T cells in Graves' hyperthyroidism and ophthalmopathy. There were TCR beta CDR3 regions amplified from RNA transcripts. First-round RT-PCR with HTBI primers amplified the TCR CDR3 region. TCRdb processed the multiplex PCR reads anew with MiXCR; each CDR3 protein has one entry. This sample has about 720,000 distinct CDR3 sequences, with roughly a sixth found just once. What was sequenced was blood. These receptors were obtained from a woman between 45 and 65 years old with Graves' hyperthyroidism that later progressed to Graves' ophthalmopathy.

This clonotype has just a few counts. V is TRBV4-1 and J is TRBJ1-2, with D uncertain. V lost 3 bases, J lost 5 bases, and 19 bases lay in between. CDR1 is MGHRA, CDR2 YSYEKL, per germline. The CDR3 runs to 16 residues. The CDR3 region is CASSHSTITQLYGYTF. The CDR3 nucleotides read TGCGCCAGCAGCCACAGTACTATCACACAACTATATGGCTACACCTTC.

This clonotype was recorded many times. The gene calls are TRBV2 and TRBJ1-5; perhaps TRBD1 as D (5 bases). V lost 6 bases to trimming and J lost 4 bases, with 16 bases between them. Germline-derived CDR1 and CDR2 are SNHLY and FYNNEI. This CDR3 region has 15 residues. CDR3 coding DNA: TGTGCCAGCAGAGGAGGCGGGGGGAGTAATCAGCCCCAGCATTTT. Its translation is CASRGGGGSNQPQHF.

The chain carries TRBV30 and TRBJ2-3, with 7 positions matching TRBD2. Germline V gives CDR1 GTSNPN, CDR2 SVGIG (reference sequence). This CDR3 is 15 amino acids long. Trimming cost V 4 bases and J 4 bases; bases outside gene matches: 11. CDR3 in amino acids: CAWTSRAGWADTQYF. CDR3 nucleotides: TGTGCCTGGACTTCCAGAGCGGGGTGGGCAGATACGCAGTATTTT.

This clonotype was seen ten or more times. This chain links TRBV7-2 with TRBJ2-7, with D perhaps TRBD1 (6 bases). The CDR3 contains 15 residues. Between the trimmed V and J ends, which lost 5 bases and 3 bases, there was a span of 17 bases. The germline gives CDR1 SGHTA, CDR2 FQGNSA. CDR3 in amino acids: CASSQRVRGVYEQYF. For the CDR3, the DNA is TGTGCCAGCAGCCAGAGGGTCAGGGGTGTCTACGAGCAGTACTTC. The complete variable domain, with remaining parts taken from reference TRBV7-2 and TRBJ2-7, reads GAGVSQSPSNKVTEKGKDVELRCDPISGHTALYWYRQSLGQGLEFLIYFQGNSAPDKSGLPSDRFSAERTGGSVSTLTIQRTQQEDSAVYLCASSQRVRGVYEQYFGPGTRLTVT.

The chain uses TRBV14 and TRBJ2-1; D unresolved. Germline V gene sequence: CDR1 SGHDN, CDR2 FVKESK. The CDR3 is made up of 15 amino acids. The V gene lost 3 bases and the J gene lost 0 bases, with 9 bases spanning the gap. The CDR3 coding sequence is TGTGCCAGCAGCCACAGGCAACGCTCCTACAATGAGCAGTTCTTC. Protein: CASSHRQRSYNEQFF.

Only a few counts were recorded for this clonotype. V gene TRBV5-5 combines with J gene TRBJ1-6; D remains unclear. In germline, CDR1 is SGHKS, CDR2 YYEKEE (reference sequence). This CDR3 is built from 17 residues. V shed 2 bases and J shed 0 bases, with 12 bases lying between them. CDR3 sequence: CASSFAPPSSYNSPLHF. In DNA, the CDR3 is TGTGCCAGCAGCTTCGCGCCGCCTAGCTCCTATAATTCACCCCTCCACTTT.

V usage is TRBV10-3 and J usage is TRBJ2-7; 8 nucleotides match TRBD2. Germline values: CDR1 ENHRY, CDR2 SYGVKD. The CDR3 consists of 12 residues. The junction had 4 bases not matched to a gene; V was cut back by 7 bases and J by 5 bases. This CDR3 is CAITTRGDEQYF. DNA of the CDR3: TGTGCCATCACCACGCGGGGGGACGAGCAGTACTTC.

This clonotype was seen many times. This chain links TRBV20-1 with TRBJ2-2, with a weak D call TRBD1 (6 bases). This CDR3 has 15 residues. Trimming took off 6 bases at V and 1 base at J, with 15 bases between the two ends. Germline CDR1 DFQATT, CDR2 SNEGSKA (reference sequence). DNA for the CDR3: TGCAGTGCGATGGCAGGGGTTGGGAACACCGGGGAGCTGTTTTTT. The encoded protein is CSAMAGVGNTGELFF.

This chain links TRBV10-2 with TRBJ2-7, with 12 bases matching TRBD1. V shed 3 bases and J 7 bases; nucleotides not matched to a gene: 4. CDR1 and CDR2 (germline): WSHSY, SAAADI. This CDR3 has 14 amino acids. The CDR3 protein is CASSDRDRGLEQYF. The CDR3 nucleotides read TGCGCCAGCAGTGATCGGGACAGGGGGCTTGAGCAGTACTTC.

V usage is TRBV24-1 and J usage is TRBJ2-7, with no clear D. V shed 9 bases and J shed 2 bases, with 16 bases lying between them. CDR1 KGHDR and CDR2 SFDVKD come from the germline V gene. The CDR3 contains 14 residues. CDR3 bases: TGTGCCACCCCTCGAGCCCTTGCCCCCTACGAGCAGTACTTC. Amino acid sequence: CATPRALAPYEQYF.

This chain joins TRBV19 and TRBJ1-1; 8 nucleotides match TRBD1. J was trimmed by 7 bases and V by 5 bases; bases with no gene match: 6. This CDR3 is built from 13 residues. CDR1 is LNHDA, CDR2 SQIVND, per germline (reference sequence). The CDR3 DNA reads as TGTGCCAGTAGTCATGCAGGGGGCAGTGAAGCTTTCTTT. This sequence encodes CASSHAGGSEAFF.

At least ten counts were recorded for this clonotype. The chain couples TRBV30 to TRBJ1-5, with TRBD1 identical over 8 bases. The V and J ends lost 2 bases and 5 bases, in that order; junction bases with no gene match: 8. Germline CDR1 and CDR2: GTSNPN and SVGIG (reference sequence). This CDR3 is built from 15 residues. CDR3 in amino acids: CAWSIGTGGDQPQHF. The CDR3 nucleotides are TGTGCCTGGAGTATCGGGACAGGCGGAGATCAGCCCCAGCATTTT.

This chain connects TRBV5-1 to TRBJ2-1, with D possibly being TRBD1 (6 bases). V was trimmed by 4 bases and J by 5 bases, leaving 19 bases between them. CDR3 length: 16 residues. CDR1 SGHRS and CDR2 YFSETQ come from the germline V gene. The CDR3 nucleotides are TGCGCCAGCAGCCAAGACCTTGGGACACGAGACAATGAGCAGTTCTTC. This translates into CASSQDLGTRDNEQFF.

This sequence joins TRBV5-5 and TRBJ1-3; 7 nucleotides line up with TRBD1. The V and J ends lost 3 bases and 0 bases, in that order; junction bases with no gene match: 6. The CDR3 runs 16 residues. Germline V lookup: CDR1 SGHKS, CDR2 YYEKEE (reference sequence). CDR3 bases: TGTGCCAGCAGCTACCTGGACAGGTTCTCTGGAAACACCATATATTTT. Translated, it gives CASSYLDRFSGNTIYF. The variable domain in full, with the rest retrieved from reference TRBV5-5 and TRBJ1-3, is DAGVTQSPTHLIKTRGQQVTLRCSPISGHKSVSWYQQVLGQGPQFIFQYYEKEERGRGNFPDRFSARQFPNYSSELNVNALLLGDSALYLCASSYLDRFSGNTIYFGEGSWLTVV.

This clonotype was seen only a few times. The chain carries TRBV19 and TRBJ1-2; TRBD1 matches at 8 bases. With 6 bases clipped from V and 8 bases from J, the junction kept 20 bases outside the gene matches. The CDR3 runs 17 residues. CDR1 is LNHDA and CDR2 is SQIVND in the germline V gene (reference sequence). As DNA, the CDR3 is TGTGCCAGTAGCCGGGGTGATTTGGGCGGACAGGGCTTCGGCTACACCTTC. Translating gives CASSRGDLGGQGFGYTF.

This clonotype was detected only once. The chain recombines TRBV11-2 with TRBJ2-7; no clear D. Trimming removed 2 bases at V and 5 bases at J, with 19 bases between. Germline CDR1 SGHAT, CDR2 FQNNGV. The CDR3 has 16 amino acids. The CDR3 sequence: CASSLNLWQQRNEQYF. DNA of the CDR3: TGTGCCAGCAGCTTAAACCTGTGGCAGCAACGCAACGAGCAGTACTTC.

This clonotype was detected ten times or more. The V and J genes are TRBV3-1 and TRBJ2-7; TRBD2 matches 14 bases. The CDR3 is made up of 16 amino acids. Germline V lookup: CDR1 LGHDT, CDR2 YNNKEL (reference sequence). V lost 3 bases to trimming and J lost 3 bases; unmatched junction nucleotides: 4. Here the CDR3 reads CASSQGLAGAGYEQYF. CDR3 in DNA: TGTGCCAGCAGCCAGGGACTAGCGGGGGCAGGCTACGAGCAGTACTTC.

The chain carries TRBV7-2 and TRBJ2-7, with TRBD2 matching over 12 bases. Unmatched junction bases numbered 6, after V lost 3 bases and J lost 3 bases. CDR1 SGHTA and CDR2 FQGNSA come from the germline V gene. The CDR3 contains 16 residues. The CDR3 loop reads CASSFRRLAGDYEQYF. In nucleotides, the CDR3 is TGTGCCAGCAGCTTTCGTCGACTAGCGGGGGACTACGAGCAGTACTTC.

Details on this clonotype: Given a much more abundant clone one base away, this may be a read error. Because the CDR3 is missing its conserved closing phenylalanine or tryptophan, this is likely a read error. The J gene is TRBJ2-5, the V gene TRBV2; perhaps TRBD1 as D (5 bases). The CDR3 is 14 amino acids. The V gene lost 2 bases and the J gene lost 3 bases, with 10 bases spanning the gap. CDR1 and CDR2 (germline): SNHLY, FYNNEI. The chain's CDR3 is CASSEQGLEETQYL. The CDR3 DNA sequence: TGTGCCAGCAGTGAACAGGGTTTAGAAGAGACCCAGTACCTC.

This clonotype has a count of ten or more. The chain links TRBV3-1 to TRBJ1-1; possible D gene TRBD1, 5 bases. V lost 5 bases to trimming and J lost 1 base, with 11 bases between them. Germline-derived CDR1 and CDR2 are LGHDT and YNNKEL (reference sequence). This CDR3 has 14 residues. CDR3: CASSYPGANTEAFF. CDR3 sequence (DNA): TGTGCCAGCAGCTACCCCGGGGCGAACACTGAAGCTTTCTTT.